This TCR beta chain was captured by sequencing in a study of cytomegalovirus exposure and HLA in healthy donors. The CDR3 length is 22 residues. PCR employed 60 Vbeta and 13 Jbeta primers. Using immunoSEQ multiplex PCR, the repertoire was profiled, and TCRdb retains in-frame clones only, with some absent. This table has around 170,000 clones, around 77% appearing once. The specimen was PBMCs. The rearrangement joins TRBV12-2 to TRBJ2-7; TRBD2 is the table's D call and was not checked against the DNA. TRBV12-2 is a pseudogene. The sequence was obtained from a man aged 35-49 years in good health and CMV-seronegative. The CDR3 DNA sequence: TGTGCAAGTCGCTTCACCTCTCGTCGGGACAGTAGACTAGCGGGACCTTCCTACGAGCAGTACTTC. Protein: CASRFTSRRDSRLAGPSYEQYF.